This T cell receptor beta chain was found in a study of cytomegalovirus exposure and HLA in healthy donors. This clone was detected once. Antigen: not known. The primer mix had 60 Vbeta and 13 Jbeta primers. Assay used: immunoSEQ multiplex PCR; TCRdb lists only in-frame clones, some missing. The sample gives about 110,000 clones, over 65% of which show up once; 2.5% is in the top ten. Points from the study as a whole: Indistinguishable V segments, including TRBV6-2 and TRBV6-3, were excluded. Earlier results showed most TCR beta V segments being productive about 87% or about 30% of the time. The later analysis indicated that the majority of CMV-associated TCR beta chains appeared HLA-restricted. The authors considered a cluster of highly shared sequence variants likely to be a sequencing artifact.

Germline V gives CDR1 MNHEY, CDR2 SVGAGI. J gave up 5 bases and V 6 bases, and 11 bases lay outside the gene matches. The CDR3 is made up of 15 amino acids. V is TRBV6-5 and J is TRBJ2-5; the match to TRBD1 covers 8 bases. This receptor was obtained from a woman aged 18-35 years in good health and CMV-seronegative. The sample was PBMCs. The CDR3 region is CASRPDRGRSETQYF. In DNA, the CDR3 is TGTGCCAGCAGACCCGACAGGGGACGATCGGAGACCCAGTACTTC.